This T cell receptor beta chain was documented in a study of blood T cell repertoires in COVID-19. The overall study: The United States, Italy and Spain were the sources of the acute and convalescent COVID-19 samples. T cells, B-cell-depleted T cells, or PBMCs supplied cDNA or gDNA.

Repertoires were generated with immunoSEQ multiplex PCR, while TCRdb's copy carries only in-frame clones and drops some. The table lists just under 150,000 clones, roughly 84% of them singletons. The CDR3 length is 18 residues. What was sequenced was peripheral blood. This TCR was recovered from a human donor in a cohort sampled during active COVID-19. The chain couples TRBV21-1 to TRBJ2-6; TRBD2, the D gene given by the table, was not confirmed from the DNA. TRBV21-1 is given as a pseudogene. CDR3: CASSKLRRGLSGANVLTF. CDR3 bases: TGTGCCAGCAGCAAACTCCGAAGAGGGCTCTCTGGGGCCAACGTCCTGACTTTC.